This TCR beta chain is from a study of OX40 agonist ivuxolimab in advanced cancers. The CDR3 is 13 residues long. With 5 bases removed from V and 7 bases from J, the gap between germline ends came to 15 bases. Germline CDR1 is SGHNT and CDR2 is YYREEE (reference sequence). Assay: immunoSEQ multiplex PCR; the TCRdb copy retains only in-frame clones and omits some. The sample carries about 22,000 clones, roughly 80% recorded once. This clonotype was sampled from an adult with an advanced solid tumor such as melanoma, head and neck, liver or kidney cancer. Sequencing used CD4+ or CD8+ T cells sorted from blood, obtained in a trial of the OX40 agonist ivuxolimab. The chain combines TRBV5-4 with TRBJ1-1; possibly TRBD1 for D (5 bases). The CDR3 here is CASSTQLGHEAFF. For the CDR3, the DNA is TGTGCCAGCAGTACCCAACTCGGACATGAAGCTTTCTTT.